This TCR beta chain is drawn from a study of shared clonotypes between healthy human individuals. Findings and caveats of the study: Unshared clonotypes carried lower generation probabilities than those common to all four donors.

Sequencing used immunoSEQ multiplex PCR; TCRdb keeps in-frame clones, though not all of them. The repertoire has around 1 million clones, approximately 80% of them found once; the top ten carry around 1.5%. As for this clone: Its antigen remains unknown.

Trimming took 4 bases from V and 8 from J, leaving 17 bases between them. Germline V gene sequence: CDR1 LGHNA, CDR2 YNFKEQ. This CDR3 comprises 15 residues. J is TRBJ1-4 and V is TRBV4-2, with D possibly being TRBD1 (6 bases). Sequencing was performed on memory CD4+ T cells sorted from blood. Noted subset: CD45RA-negative fraction. The sequence came from a man between 18 and 29 years old in good health. The CDR3 loop is CASSPGTGRFEKLFF. DNA for the CDR3: TGTGCCAGCAGCCCCGGTACAGGGCGGTTCGAAAAACTGTTTTTT.